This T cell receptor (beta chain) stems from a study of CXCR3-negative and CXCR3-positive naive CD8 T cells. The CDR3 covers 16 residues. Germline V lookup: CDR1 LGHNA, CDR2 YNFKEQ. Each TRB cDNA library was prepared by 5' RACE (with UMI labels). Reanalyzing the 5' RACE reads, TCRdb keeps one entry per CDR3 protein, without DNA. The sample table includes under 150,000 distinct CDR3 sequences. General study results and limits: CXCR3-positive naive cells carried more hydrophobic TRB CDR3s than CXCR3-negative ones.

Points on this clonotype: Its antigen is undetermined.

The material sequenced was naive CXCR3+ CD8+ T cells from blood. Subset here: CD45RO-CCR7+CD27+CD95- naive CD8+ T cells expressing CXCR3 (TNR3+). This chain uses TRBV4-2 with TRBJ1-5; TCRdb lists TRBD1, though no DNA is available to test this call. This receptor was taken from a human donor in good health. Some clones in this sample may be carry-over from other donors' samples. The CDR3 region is CASSQIYGQTNQPQHF.